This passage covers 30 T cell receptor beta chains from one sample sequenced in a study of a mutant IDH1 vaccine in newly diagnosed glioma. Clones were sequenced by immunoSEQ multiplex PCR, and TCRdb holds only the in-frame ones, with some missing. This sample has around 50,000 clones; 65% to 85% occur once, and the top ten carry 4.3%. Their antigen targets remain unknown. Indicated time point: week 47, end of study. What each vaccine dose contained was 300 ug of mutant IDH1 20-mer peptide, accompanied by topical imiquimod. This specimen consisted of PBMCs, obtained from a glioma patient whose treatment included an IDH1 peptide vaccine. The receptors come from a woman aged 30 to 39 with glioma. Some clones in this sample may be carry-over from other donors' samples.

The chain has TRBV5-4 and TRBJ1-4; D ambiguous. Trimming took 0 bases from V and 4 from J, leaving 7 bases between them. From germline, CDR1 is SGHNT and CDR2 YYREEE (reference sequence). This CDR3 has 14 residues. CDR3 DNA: TGTGCCAGCAGCTTGGGCGGGATTAATGAAAAACTGTTTTTT. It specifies CASSLGGINEKLFF.

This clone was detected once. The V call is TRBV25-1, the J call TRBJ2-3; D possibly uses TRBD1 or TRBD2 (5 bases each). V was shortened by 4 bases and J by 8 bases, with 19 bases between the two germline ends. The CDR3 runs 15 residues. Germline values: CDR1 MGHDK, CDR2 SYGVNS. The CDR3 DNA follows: TGTGCCAGCAGTGGTGCGGCGTTTTTGAGGGGTACGCAGTATTTT. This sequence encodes CASSGAAFLRGTQYF.

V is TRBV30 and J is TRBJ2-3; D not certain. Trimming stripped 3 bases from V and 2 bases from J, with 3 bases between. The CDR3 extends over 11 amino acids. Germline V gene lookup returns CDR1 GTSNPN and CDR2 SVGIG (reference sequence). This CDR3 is CAWRDTDTQYF. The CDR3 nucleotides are TGTGCCTGGAGAGACACAGATACGCAGTATTTT.

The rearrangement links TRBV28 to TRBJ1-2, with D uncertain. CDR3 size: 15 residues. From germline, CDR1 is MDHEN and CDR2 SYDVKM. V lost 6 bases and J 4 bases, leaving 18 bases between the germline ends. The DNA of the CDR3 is TGTGCCAGCAGCCTCACCCCAGACCGCTCCTATGGCTACACCTTC. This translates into CASSLTPDRSYGYTF.

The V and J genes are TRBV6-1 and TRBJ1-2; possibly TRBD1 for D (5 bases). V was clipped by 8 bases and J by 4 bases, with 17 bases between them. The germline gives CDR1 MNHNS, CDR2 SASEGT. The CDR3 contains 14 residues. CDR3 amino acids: CASVGLASVYGYTF. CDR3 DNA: TGTGCCAGCGTGGGGCTCGCTTCTGTCTATGGCTACACCTTC.

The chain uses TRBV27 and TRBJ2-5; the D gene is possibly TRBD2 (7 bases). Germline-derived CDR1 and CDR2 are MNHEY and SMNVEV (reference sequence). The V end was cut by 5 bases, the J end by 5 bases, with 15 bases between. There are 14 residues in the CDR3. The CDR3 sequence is CASSGGGGRETQYF. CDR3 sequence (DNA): TGTGCCAGCAGTGGTGGGGGGGGCAGGGAGACCCAGTACTTC.

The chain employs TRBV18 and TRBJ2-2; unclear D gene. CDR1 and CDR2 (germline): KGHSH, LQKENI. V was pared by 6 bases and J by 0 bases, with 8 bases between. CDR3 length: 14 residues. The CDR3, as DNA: TGTGCCAGCTCCCTCAGATCGAACACCGGGGAGCTGTTTTTT. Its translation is CASSLRSNTGELFF.

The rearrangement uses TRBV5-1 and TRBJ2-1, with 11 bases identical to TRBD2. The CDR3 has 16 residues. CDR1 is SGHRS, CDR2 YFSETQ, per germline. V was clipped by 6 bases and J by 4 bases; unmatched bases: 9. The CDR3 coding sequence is TGCGCCAGCACCTATAGCGGGAGGGCAGGGTACAATGAGCAGTTCTTC. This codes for CASTYSGRAGYNEQFF.

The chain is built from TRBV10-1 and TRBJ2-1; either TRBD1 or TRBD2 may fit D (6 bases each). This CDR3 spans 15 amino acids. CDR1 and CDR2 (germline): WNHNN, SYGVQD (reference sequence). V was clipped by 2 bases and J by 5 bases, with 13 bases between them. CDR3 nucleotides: TGCGCCAGCAGTGAGGAGGGGGGAATCAACAATGAGCAGTTCTTC. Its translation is CASSEEGGINNEQFF.

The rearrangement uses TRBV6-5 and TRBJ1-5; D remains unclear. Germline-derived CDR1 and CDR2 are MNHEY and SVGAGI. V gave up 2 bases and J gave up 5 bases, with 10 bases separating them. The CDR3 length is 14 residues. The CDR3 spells CASSYRAGDQPQHF. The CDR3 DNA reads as TGTGCCAGCAGTTACAGGGCGGGTGATCAGCCCCAGCATTTT.

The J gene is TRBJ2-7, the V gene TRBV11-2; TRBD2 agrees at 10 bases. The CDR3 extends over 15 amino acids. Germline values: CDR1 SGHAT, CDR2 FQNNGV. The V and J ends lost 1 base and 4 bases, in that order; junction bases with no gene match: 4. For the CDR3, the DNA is TGTGCCAGCAGCTTAGTAGCGGGAGGCCAGTACGAGCAGTACTTC. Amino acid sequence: CASSLVAGGQYEQYF.

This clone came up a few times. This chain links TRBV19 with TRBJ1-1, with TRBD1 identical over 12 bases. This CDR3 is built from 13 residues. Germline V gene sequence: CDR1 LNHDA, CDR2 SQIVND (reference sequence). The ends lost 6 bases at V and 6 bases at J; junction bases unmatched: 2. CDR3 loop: CASRGQGASEAFF. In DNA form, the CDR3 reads TGTGCCAGTAGGGGACAGGGGGCCTCTGAAGCTTTCTTT.

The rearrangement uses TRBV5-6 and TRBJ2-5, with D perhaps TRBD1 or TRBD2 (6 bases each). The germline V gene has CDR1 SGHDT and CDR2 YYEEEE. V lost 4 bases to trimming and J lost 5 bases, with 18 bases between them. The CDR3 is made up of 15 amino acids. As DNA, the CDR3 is TGTGCCAGCAGCCCCTCGTTACAGGGAGGCGAGACCCAGTACTTC. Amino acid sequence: CASSPSLQGGETQYF. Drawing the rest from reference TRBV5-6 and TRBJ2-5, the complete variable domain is DAGVTQSPTHLIKTRGQQVTLRCSPKSGHDTVSWYQQALGQGPQFIFQYYEEEERQRGNFPDRFSGHQFPNYSSELNVNALLLGDSALYLCASSPSLQGGETQYFGPGTRLLVL.

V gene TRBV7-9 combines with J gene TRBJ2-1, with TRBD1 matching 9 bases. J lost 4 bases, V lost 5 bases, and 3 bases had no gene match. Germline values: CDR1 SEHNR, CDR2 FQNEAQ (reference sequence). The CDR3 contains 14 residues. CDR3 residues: CASSRDRDYNEQFF. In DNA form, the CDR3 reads TGTGCCAGCAGCCGGGACAGGGATTACAATGAGCAGTTCTTC. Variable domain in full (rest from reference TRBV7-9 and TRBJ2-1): DTGVSQNPRHKITKRGQNVTFRCDPISEHNRLYWYRQTLGQGPEFLTYFQNEAQLEKSRLLSDRFSAERPKGSFSTLEIQRTEQGDSAMYLCASSRDRDYNEQFFGPGTRLTVL.

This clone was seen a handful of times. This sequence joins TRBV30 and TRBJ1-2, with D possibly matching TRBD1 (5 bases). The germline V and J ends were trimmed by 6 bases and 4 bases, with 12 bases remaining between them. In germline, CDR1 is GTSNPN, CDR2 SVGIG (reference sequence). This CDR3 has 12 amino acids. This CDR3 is CACGRDLYGYTF. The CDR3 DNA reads TGTGCCTGTGGACGGGACCTCTATGGCTACACCTTC.

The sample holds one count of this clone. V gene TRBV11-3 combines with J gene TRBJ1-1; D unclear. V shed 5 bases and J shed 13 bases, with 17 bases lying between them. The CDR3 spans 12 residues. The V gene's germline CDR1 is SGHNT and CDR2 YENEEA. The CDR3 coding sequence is TGTGCCAGCAGCCAAACTCAGACATATGTTTTCTTT. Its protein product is CASSQTQTYVFF.

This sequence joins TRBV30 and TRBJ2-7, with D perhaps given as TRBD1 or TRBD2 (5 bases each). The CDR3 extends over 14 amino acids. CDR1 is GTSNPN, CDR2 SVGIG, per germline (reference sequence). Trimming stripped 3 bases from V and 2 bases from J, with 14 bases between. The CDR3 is CAWSDMTGPYEQYF. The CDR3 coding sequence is TGTGCCTGGAGCGATATGACGGGACCCTACGAGCAGTACTTC.

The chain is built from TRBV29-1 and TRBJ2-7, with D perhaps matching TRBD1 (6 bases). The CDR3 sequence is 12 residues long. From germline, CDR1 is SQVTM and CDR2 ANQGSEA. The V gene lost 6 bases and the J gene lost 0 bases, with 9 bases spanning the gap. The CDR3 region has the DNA TGCAGCGTAAGGGGGAGCTCCTACGAGCAGTACTTC. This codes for CSVRGSSYEQYF.

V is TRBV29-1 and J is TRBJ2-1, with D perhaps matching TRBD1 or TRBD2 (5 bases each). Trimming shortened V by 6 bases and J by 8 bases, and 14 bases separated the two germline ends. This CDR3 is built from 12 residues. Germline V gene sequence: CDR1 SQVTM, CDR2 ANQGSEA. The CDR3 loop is CSVEERGDEQFF. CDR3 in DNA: TGCAGCGTGGAGGAGAGGGGAGATGAGCAGTTCTTC.

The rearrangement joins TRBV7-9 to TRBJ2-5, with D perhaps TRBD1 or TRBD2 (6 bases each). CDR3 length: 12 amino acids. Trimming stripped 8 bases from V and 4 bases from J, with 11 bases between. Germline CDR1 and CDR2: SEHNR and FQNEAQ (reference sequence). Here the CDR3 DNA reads TGTGCCAGCGGAGGGGGGCGAGAGACCCAGTACTTC. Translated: CASGGGRETQYF. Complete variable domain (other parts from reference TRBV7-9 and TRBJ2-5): DTGVSQNPRHKITKRGQNVTFRCDPISEHNRLYWYRQTLGQGPEFLTYFQNEAQLEKSRLLSDRFSAERPKGSFSTLEIQRTEQGDSAMYLCASGGGRETQYFGPGTRLLVL.

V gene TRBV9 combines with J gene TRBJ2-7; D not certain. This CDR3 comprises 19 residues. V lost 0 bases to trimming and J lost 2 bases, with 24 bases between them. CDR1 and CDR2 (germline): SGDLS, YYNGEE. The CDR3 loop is CASSVVGKFPNPLPYEQYF. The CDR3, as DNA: TGTGCCAGCAGCGTAGTAGGGAAGTTCCCCAACCCCCTTCCCTACGAGCAGTACTTC.

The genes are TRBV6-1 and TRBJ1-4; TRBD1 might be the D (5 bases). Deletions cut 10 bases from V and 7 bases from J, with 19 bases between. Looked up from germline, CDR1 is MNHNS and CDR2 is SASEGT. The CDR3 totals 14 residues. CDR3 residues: CATLQDTLPEKLFF. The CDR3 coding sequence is TGTGCCACCCTACAGGACACCCTTCCTGAAAAACTGTTTTTT.

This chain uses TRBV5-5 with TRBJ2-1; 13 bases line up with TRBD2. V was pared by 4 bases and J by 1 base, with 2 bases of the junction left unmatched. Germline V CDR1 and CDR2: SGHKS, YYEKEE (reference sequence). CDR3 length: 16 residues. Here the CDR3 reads CASSRTSGRSYNEQFF. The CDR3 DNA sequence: TGTGCCAGCAGCCGGACTAGCGGGAGATCCTACAATGAGCAGTTCTTC.

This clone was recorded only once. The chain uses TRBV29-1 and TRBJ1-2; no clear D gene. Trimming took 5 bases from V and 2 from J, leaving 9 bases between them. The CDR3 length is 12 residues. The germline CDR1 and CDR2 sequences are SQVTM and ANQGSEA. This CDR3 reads CSVYDGNYGYTF. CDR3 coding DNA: TGCAGCGTTTACGACGGGAACTATGGCTACACCTTC.

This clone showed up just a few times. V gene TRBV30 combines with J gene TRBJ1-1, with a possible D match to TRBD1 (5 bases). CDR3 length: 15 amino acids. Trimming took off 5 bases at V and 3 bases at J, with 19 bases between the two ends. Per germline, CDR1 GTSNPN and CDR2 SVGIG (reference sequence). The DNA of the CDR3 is TGTGCCTGGGTTCAACAAGGGACGGGGTACACTGAAGCTTTCTTT. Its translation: CAWVQQGTGYTEAFF.

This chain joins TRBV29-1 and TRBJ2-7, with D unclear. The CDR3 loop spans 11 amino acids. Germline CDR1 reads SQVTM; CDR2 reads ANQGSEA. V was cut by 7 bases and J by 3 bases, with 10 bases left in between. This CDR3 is CSAYIDYEQYF. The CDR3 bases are TGCAGCGCATACATAGACTACGAGCAGTACTTC.

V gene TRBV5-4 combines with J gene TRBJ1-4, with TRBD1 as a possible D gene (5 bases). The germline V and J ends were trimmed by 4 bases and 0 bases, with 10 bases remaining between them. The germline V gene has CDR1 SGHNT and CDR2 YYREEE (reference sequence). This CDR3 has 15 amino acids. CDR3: CASSNSGTTNEKLFF. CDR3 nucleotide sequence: TGTGCCAGCAGCAACTCAGGGACAACTAATGAAAAACTGTTTTTT. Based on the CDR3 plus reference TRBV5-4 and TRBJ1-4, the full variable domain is ETGVTQSPTHLIKTRGQQVTLRCSSQSGHNTVSWYQQALGQGPQFIFQYYREEENGRGNFPPRFSGLQFPNYSSELNVNALELDDSALYLCASSNSGTTNEKLFFGSGTQLSVL.

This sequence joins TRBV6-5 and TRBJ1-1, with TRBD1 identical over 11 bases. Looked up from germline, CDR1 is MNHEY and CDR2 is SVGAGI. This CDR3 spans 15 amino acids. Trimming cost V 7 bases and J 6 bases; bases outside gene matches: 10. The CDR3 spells CASTRTGGGRPEAFF. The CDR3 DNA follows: TGTGCCAGCACCCGGACAGGGGGCGGGAGGCCTGAAGCTTTCTTT.

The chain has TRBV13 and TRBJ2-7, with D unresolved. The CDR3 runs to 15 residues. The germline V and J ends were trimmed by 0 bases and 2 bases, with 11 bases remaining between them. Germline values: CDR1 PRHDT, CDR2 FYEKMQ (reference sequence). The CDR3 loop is CASSLGQGRAYEQYF. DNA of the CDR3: TGTGCCAGCAGCTTAGGCCAAGGCAGAGCCTACGAGCAGTACTTC.

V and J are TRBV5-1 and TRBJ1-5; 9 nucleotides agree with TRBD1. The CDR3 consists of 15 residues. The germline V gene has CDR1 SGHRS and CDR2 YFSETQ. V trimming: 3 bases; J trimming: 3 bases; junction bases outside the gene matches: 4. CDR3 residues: CASSSTGGYNQPQHF. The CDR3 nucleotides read TGCGCCAGCAGCTCAACAGGGGGCTACAATCAGCCCCAGCATTTT.